What follows describes a single TCR beta chain. The sample originates from a study of shared clonotypes between healthy human individuals. The CDR3 spans 14 residues. Per germline, CDR1 SQVTM and CDR2 ANQGSEA. The ends lost 4 bases at V and 6 bases at J; junction bases unmatched: 5. Clones were read by immunoSEQ multiplex PCR, and TCRdb kept only the in-frame ones, dropping some. The sample records fewer than 850,000 clones, about 78% being singletons. The sequence was obtained from a woman younger than 45 in good health. This chain joins TRBV29-1 and TRBJ1-6; 8 bases align to TRBD1. The sample taken for sequencing was memory CD4+ T cells sorted from blood. The subset here: CD45RA-negative fraction. The CDR3 nucleotides are TGCAGCGTTGGGGGACAGGATGCTAATTCACCCCTCCACTTT. This translates into CSVGGQDANSPLHF.